Listed below are T cell receptor beta chains from one sample, sequenced in a study of long-term antiretroviral therapy in people with HIV. Assay used: immunoSEQ multiplex PCR; TCRdb lists only in-frame clones, some missing. The profile covers more than 35,000 clones, with more than 90% appearing a single time and less than 3% taken by the ten largest. Specimen: unsorted PBMCs, collected 3.7 years after starting antiretroviral therapy. These TCRs come from a woman in her forties or fifties with HIV. Both conserved end residues are part of each CDR3. The D gene is left open where the match is weak. Only some rows state a clone size, as once, few, many or a class for expanded clones.

>TRBV19|.|TRBJ2-5|.
CASSPGTQETQYF
TGTGCCAGTAGTCCAGGGACCCAAGAGACCCAGTACTTC
>TRBV7-2|.|TRBJ2-7|.
CASSLAGRLNEQYF
TGTGCCAGCAGCTTAGCGGGCAGACTTAACGAGCAGTACTTC
>TRBV29-1|.|TRBJ2-1|.
CSVEDSAGANEQFF
TGCAGCGTTGAAGATAGCGCAGGGGCGAATGAGCAGTTCTTC
>TRBV7-3|.|TRBJ1-2|.
CASSLTSAYGYTF
TGTGCCAGCAGCTTAACGTCAGCATATGGCTACACCTTC
>TRBV2|.|TRBJ1-2|.
CASSESLKGYTF
TGTGCCAGCAGTGAATCCCTAAAGGGCTACACCTTC
>TRBV11-2|.|TRBJ2-2|.
CASRELPNTGELFF
TGTGCCAGCAGAGAACTACCAAACACCGGGGAGCTGTTTTTT
>TRBV11-3|TRBD1|TRBJ2-1|.
CASSSRDRVGEQFF
TGTGCCAGCAGCTCCCGGGACAGGGTAGGTGAGCAGTTCTTC
>TRBV5-6|.|TRBJ1-6|.
CASSARRESPLHF
TGTGCCAGCAGCGCGAGAAGGGAATCACCCCTCCACTTT
>TRBV6-6|TRBD1|TRBJ1-1|once
CASSDRQGGAFF
TGTGCCAGCAGTGACCGACAGGGGGGGGCTTTCTTT
>TRBV19|TRBD1|TRBJ1-5|.
CASRLKGQGNQPQHF
TGTGCCAGTAGACTAAAGGGACAGGGGAATCAGCCCCAGCATTTT
>TRBV30|.|TRBJ1-2|.
CAWRNQAGRLGYTF
TGTGCCTGGAGAAACCAGGCGGGGCGCTTAGGCTACACCTTC